This TCR beta chain was identified in a study of Ad26.COV2.S vaccination and SARS-CoV-2 variants. This CDR3 has 10 amino acids. Trimming pared 6 bases from V and 3 bases from J, leaving 1 base between. Germline V CDR1 and CDR2: SGHAT, FQNNGV. Regarding this clone: Antigen unknown.

Treatment in this sample: 19 received Ad26.COV2.S at low or high dose, single or two shots; about 5 received placebo; per-sample allocation not given. Collection of the samples took place on day 63 after the first injection of vaccine or placebo. At a Boston site, the person donating was an adult of 18-55 years. An Ad26 vector expressing Wuhan-strain SARS-CoV-2 spike constituted the vaccine. Some clones are missing from TCRdb's copy, which holds only in-frame ones; the method was immunoSEQ multiplex PCR. This table holds 440,000 or so clones, 90% found once. Overall study findings and caveats: Those who received vaccine or placebo ended up with similar non-spike TCR breadth. Reportedly, spike-specific CD8+ and CD4+ T cell responses achieved substantial breadth once vaccination had taken place.

This clonotype was sampled from a person aged 18-60 years who received the Ad26.COV2.S COVID-19 vaccine or a placebo. The chain carries TRBV11-2 and TRBJ2-3; D ambiguous. Sequencing used peripheral blood, obtained in a trial of Ad26.COV2.S vaccine versus placebo. The CDR3 DNA follows: TGTGCCAGCAGGACAGATACGCAGTATTTT. Translated: CASRTDTQYF.